A selection of T cell receptor beta chains follows, all from one sample in a study of T cells in Graves' hyperthyroidism and ophthalmopathy. TCRdb itself ran the multiplex PCR reads through MiXCR, one entry per CDR3 protein. The table shows a few hundred thousand distinct CDR3 sequences, with 14% occurring only once. The specimen sequenced was blood. Source of these receptors: a woman aged 25-40 years with Graves' hyperthyroidism that later progressed to Graves' ophthalmopathy. CDR3s leave out the opening cysteine and the closing phenylalanine or tryptophan. A clone size is listed for some rows: how often the clone was seen (once, few, many), or a class if it is expanded.

>.|TRBV19
ASILSGTGELF
>many|TRBV27
ASSTPQLYLHEAF
>many|TRBV27
ASSLSGQRNYGYT
>few|TRBV27
ASSIQGAKPF
>many|TRBV19
ASNQNLGGYT
>.|TRBV7-3
ASSLAMPPGLAGVRDPYNEKF
>few|TRBV5-8
ASSLQGLNEQF
>few|TRBV15
ATSRSGSFNEQF
>many|TRBV28
ASSAPSLQGRGLNIYEQY
>.|TRBV20-1
SAYGLAGATDTQY
>many|TRBV5-1
ASSLRGGGEAF
>many|TRBV3-1
ASTRTGLGEKLF
>.|TRBV19
ASSKGLRLYEQY
>few|TRBV13
ASSLGAGLSYNEQF
>few|TRBV28
ASSSPRGRETEAF
>few|TRBV3-1
ASSQDESPGTGELF
>.|TRBV6-1
ASIDLGPGETQY
>many|TRBV2
ASTMAETQY
>many|TRBV30
AWSVLGQGAGGYT
>many|TRBV20-1
SASPSGINTGELF
>many|TRBV11-2
ASSLVWTLYNEQF
>many|TRBV27
ATLRTGANYGYT
>many|TRBV5-5
ASSPGNNQPQH
>many|TRBV11-2
ASSLNGRKLF
>few|TRBV11-3
ASSRGLAGRSGQETQY
>.|TRBV30
AWTGTGYEQY
>many|TRBV12-3/TRBV12-4
ASSSGGHGYT
>.|TRBV7-2
ASSLVWGGGLGQETQY
>many|TRBV20-1
SARDFQSGSYEQY
>few|TRBV7-9
ASSSAAEQY
>.|TRBV29-1
SAAGLNQPQH
>few|TRBV20-1
SASGGPLDEQY
>.|TRBV7-9
ASNTGPGGGYT
>many|TRBV10-3
ASQRGSSEPDTQY
>few|TRBV7-8
ASSPGGGDNQPQH
>many|TRBV5-1
ASSLPDPRTEAF
>many|TRBV6-5
ASSYSGRTGNTIY